This T cell receptor beta chain emerged from a study of cytomegalovirus exposure and HLA in healthy donors. To note about this clone: Its target is unknown.

TCRdb's table, derived via immunoSEQ multiplex PCR, lists solely in-frame clones and lacks some. The repertoire consists of under 140,000 clones, with roughly 90% occurring once and the leading ten covering 1.9%. In germline, CDR1 is SGHAT, CDR2 FQNNGV. CDR3 length equals 17 residues. V lost 7 bases, J lost 0 bases, and 7 bases stayed unmatched. Study results and caveats: Subsequent analysis of the approximately 110 validation repertoires found a tendency for first-cohort TCR clusters to co-occur.

V is TRBV11-2 and J is TRBJ1-6; 9 nucleotides agree with TRBD1. The specimen was PBMCs. This receptor was identified in a woman younger than 35 in good health and CMV-seronegative. As DNA, the CDR3 is TGTGCCAGCACCAAACCGGGACAGGGCTCCTATAATTCACCCCTCCACTTT. Translating it yields CASTKPGQGSYNSPLHF. Full variable domain (remainder filled in from reference TRBV11-2 and TRBJ1-6): EAGVAQSPRYKIIEKRQSVAFWCNPISGHATLYWYQQILGQGPKLLIQFQNNGVVDDSQLPKDRFSAERLKGVDSTLKIQPAKLEDSAVYLCASTKPGQGSYNSPLHFGNGTRLTVT.